These 9 T cell receptor beta chains share one sample of origin, sequenced in a study of cytomegalovirus exposure and HLA in healthy donors. The study ran its PCR with 60 Vbeta and 13 Jbeta primers. Only in-frame clones appear in the TCRdb table, and some are missing; sequencing was by immunoSEQ multiplex PCR. The repertoire includes 120,000 or so clones, over 75% of them detected once, and more than 2% sits in the top ten. Sequencing was performed on PBMCs. Receptors originate from a man aged 25 to 45 in good health and CMV-seronegative.

The chain employs TRBV2 and TRBJ2-5; possibly TRBD1 for D (6 bases). The CDR3 has 15 residues. Germline CDR1 and CDR2: SNHLY and FYNNEI. V dropped 3 bases and J dropped 1 base, with 12 bases sitting between them. The CDR3 DNA follows: TGTGCCAGCAGTGACCAGGGGTTCCTCCAAGAGACCCAGTACTTC. Translated: CASSDQGFLQETQYF.

Only a few counts were recorded for this clone. The V gene is TRBV7-9, the J gene TRBJ1-1; possible D gene TRBD1, 6 bases. The CDR3 spans 15 residues. Trimming stripped 5 bases from V and 1 base from J, with 14 bases between. In germline, CDR1 is SEHNR, CDR2 FQNEAQ (reference sequence). This CDR3 is CASSKGAGANTEAFF. The CDR3 DNA follows: TGTGCCAGCAGCAAAGGGGCGGGGGCGAACACTGAAGCTTTCTTT.

This clone was picked up one time. The chain links TRBV7-9 to TRBJ1-4; D ambiguous. Trimming took off 6 bases at V and 0 bases at J, with 20 bases between the two ends. In germline, CDR1 is SEHNR, CDR2 FQNEAQ (reference sequence). CDR3 length: 18 amino acids. CDR3 in DNA: TGTGCCAGCAGACCAAAGCTAGGGTCGGAGGCAACTAATGAAAAACTGTTTTTT. Translating gives CASRPKLGSEATNEKLFF.

V usage is TRBV18 and J usage is TRBJ1-5, with TRBD1 identical over 7 bases. The germline V gene encodes CDR1 KGHSH and CDR2 LQKENI. Trimming removed 5 bases from V and 0 bases from J; junction bases left unmatched: 7. This CDR3 is built from 16 residues. CDR3 region: CASSSKDRNSNQPQHF. CDR3 in DNA: TGTGCCAGCTCAAGCAAGGACAGGAATAGCAATCAGCCCCAGCATTTT.

The chain links TRBV2 to TRBJ2-7; tentative D call: TRBD2 (6 bases). CDR3 length: 13 amino acids. Germline V gene data show CDR1 as SNHLY and CDR2 as FYNNEI. Trimming removed 7 bases from V and 6 bases from J, with 16 bases in between. The DNA for the CDR3 is TGTGCCAGCAAGTTCGGAGGGGACGGCGAGCAGTACTTC. This sequence encodes CASKFGGDGEQYF.

V usage is TRBV30 and J usage is TRBJ2-5, with unresolved D. V was trimmed by 1 base and J by 7 bases, leaving 16 bases between them. The germline gives CDR1 GTSNPN, CDR2 SVGIG (reference sequence). The CDR3 runs to 14 residues. CDR3 amino acids: CAWSALGGVATQYF. CDR3 nucleotides: TGTGCCTGGAGTGCCCTCGGCGGCGTGGCGACCCAGTACTTC.

The rearrangement uses TRBV7-2 and TRBJ2-5, with D perhaps TRBD2 (6 bases). Germline CDR1 reads SGHTA; CDR2 reads FQGNSA. V shed 2 bases and J shed 7 bases, with 17 bases lying between them. This CDR3 contains 15 residues. The CDR3 spells CASSLWGEVRGTQYF. The CDR3 DNA sequence: TGTGCCAGCAGCTTATGGGGGGAGGTACGGGGGACCCAGTACTTC.

This sequence joins TRBV5-6 and TRBJ1-1; weak D call: TRBD1 (5 bases). CDR3 length: 16 residues. V lost 4 bases and J 1 base, leaving 17 bases between the germline ends. Germline lookup yields CDR1 SGHDT and CDR2 YYEEEE. The CDR3 loop reads CASSGAGHQTNTEAFF. DNA for the CDR3: TGTGCCAGCAGCGGGGCAGGACACCAAACGAACACTGAAGCTTTCTTT. The full variable domain, completed using reference TRBV5-6 and TRBJ1-1, is DAGVTQSPTHLIKTRGQQVTLRCSPKSGHDTVSWYQQALGQGPQFIFQYYEEEERQRGNFPDRFSGHQFPNYSSELNVNALLLGDSALYLCASSGAGHQTNTEAFFGQGTRLTVV.

The chain combines TRBV15 with TRBJ2-5; 14 positions agree with TRBD2. Germline V gene sequence: CDR1 LNHNV, CDR2 YYDKDF (reference sequence). The CDR3 runs 15 residues. J lost 4 bases, V lost 3 bases, and 1 base had no gene match. The CDR3 is CATSRTSGGAETQYF. CDR3 DNA: TGTGCCACCAGCAGGACTAGCGGGGGGGCAGAGACCCAGTACTTC.